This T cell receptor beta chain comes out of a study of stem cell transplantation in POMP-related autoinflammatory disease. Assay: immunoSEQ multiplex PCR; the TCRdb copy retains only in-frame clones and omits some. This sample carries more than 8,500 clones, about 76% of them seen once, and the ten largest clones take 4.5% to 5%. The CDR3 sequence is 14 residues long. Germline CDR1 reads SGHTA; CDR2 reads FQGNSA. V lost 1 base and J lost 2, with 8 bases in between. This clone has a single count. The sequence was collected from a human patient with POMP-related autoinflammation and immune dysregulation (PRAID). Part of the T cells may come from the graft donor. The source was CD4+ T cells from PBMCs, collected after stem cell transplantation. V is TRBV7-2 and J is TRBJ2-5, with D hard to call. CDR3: CASSLGGSQETQYF. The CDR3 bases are TGTGCCAGCAGCTTAGGGGGATCACAAGAGACCCAGTACTTC.